The present T cell receptor beta chain was sequenced within a study of blood T cell repertoires in COVID-19 (dated by TCRdb to the early 2020s). With regard to the full study: Samples from collaborators originated in the United States, Italy and Spain and spanned both the acute and convalescent phases of COVID-19. The prospective study material was composed of cDNA or gDNA derived from T cells, B-cell-depleted T cells, or PBMCs. Deeply sampled blood TCRbeta repertoires from subjects exposed to, actively infected with, or recovered from COVID-19 were included in the dataset. The repertoires were released in a freely available public database intended as a resource for research on the immune response to SARS-CoV-2. The samples were drawn from the first 160 participants of the ongoing ImmuneRACE study and from 950 to 1,500 subjects provided by 6 global collaborators. Sample metadata almost always included a de-identified subject ID, COVID-19 status, age in years and sex. Where HLA class I and class II types were available, the types were taken from metadata supplied by the sample provider, not from assay-based typing. Study-wide conclusions, independent of this receptor: The quantity of clinical and demographic metadata differed by source and by participant and was supplied without curation.

V is pared back by 5 bases and J by 3 bases, with 14 bases lying between the germline termini. The germline V gene (reference sequence) gives CDR1 as MNHEY and CDR2 as SMNVEV. The CDR3 holds 14 amino acids from the cysteine to the phenylalanine. The sequence is cut down to CDR3 DNA, 42 bases in frame from base 1. TCRbeta CDR3 regions were amplified from genomic DNA using the immunoSEQ Assay, a bias-controlled multiplex PCR. Per the original workflow: The number of nucleated cells in each sample was estimated by amplification of reference gene primers within the assay. Sequence reads were collapsed and filtered to measure the absolute abundance of every unique TCRbeta CDR3 rearrangement. For each sample, productive Simpson clonality was calculated by taking the square root of Simpson's diversity index across productive rearrangements. TCRdb obtained this table from immuneACCESS and retained in-frame rearrangements with V and J assigned. These tables miss some clones; where compared with another copy, unresolved V genes account for less than half of the shortfall, and the remainder is unexplained. V and J calls and clone size are those listed in that table; D and trimming were worked out from the DNA. In all, the sample holds about 140,000 clones, and 75% to 85% of those were seen once. The ten largest account for around 3.2% of the sample.

In regard to this clone: Its cognate antigen has yet to be identified. Base qualities are missing; no much larger clone stands one base away.

Whole blood was collected in K2EDTA tubes by collaborating institutions according to the institutions' own protocols. For TCRbeta analysis, collaborators shipped samples in one of three forms: frozen whole blood, isolated PBMCs, or DNA extracted from either of those sample types. The sequenced material came from peripheral blood. The sequence links TRBV27 to TRBJ2-7, with a weak D call of TRBD2 (6 bases match). This clonotype was sampled from a man over 45 with acute or convalescent COVID-19. The CDR3 amino acid sequence is: CASSPPGGLYEQYF. The DNA sequence is given as TGTGCCAGCAGTCCCCCCGGAGGGCTCTACGAGCAGTACTTC.